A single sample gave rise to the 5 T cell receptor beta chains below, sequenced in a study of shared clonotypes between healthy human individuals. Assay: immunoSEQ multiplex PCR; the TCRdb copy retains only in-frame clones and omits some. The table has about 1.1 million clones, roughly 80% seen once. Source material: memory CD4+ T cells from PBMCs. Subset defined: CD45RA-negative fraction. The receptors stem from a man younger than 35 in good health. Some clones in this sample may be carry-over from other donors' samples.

CDR3 bases: TGTGCCAGCAGCGTGGGGACTAGCGGGAGCAGCGAGCAGTACTTC. It encodes CASSVGTSGSSEQYF. V usage is TRBV9 and J usage is TRBJ2-7; 14 bases are shared with TRBD2. Germline CDR1 SGDLS, CDR2 YYNGEE. Trimming removed 2 bases from V and 6 bases from J; junction bases left unmatched: 4. The CDR3 has 15 amino acids.

In DNA form, the CDR3 reads TGTGCCAGTAGTTGGTCGCACACCGGGGCCAACGTCCTGACTTTC. It is translated as CASSWSHTGANVLTF. The chain combines TRBV19 with TRBJ2-6; D not certain. The CDR3 extends over 15 amino acids. The germline V and J ends were trimmed by 5 bases and 4 bases, with 12 bases remaining between them. The germline V gene encodes CDR1 LNHDA and CDR2 SQIVND (reference sequence).

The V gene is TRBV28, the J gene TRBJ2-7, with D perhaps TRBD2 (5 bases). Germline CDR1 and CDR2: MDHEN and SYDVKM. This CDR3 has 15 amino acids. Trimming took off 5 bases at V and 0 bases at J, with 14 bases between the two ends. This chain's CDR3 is CASSGTGMTSYEQYF. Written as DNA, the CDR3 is TGTGCCAGCAGTGGAACCGGGATGACCTCCTACGAGCAGTACTTC.

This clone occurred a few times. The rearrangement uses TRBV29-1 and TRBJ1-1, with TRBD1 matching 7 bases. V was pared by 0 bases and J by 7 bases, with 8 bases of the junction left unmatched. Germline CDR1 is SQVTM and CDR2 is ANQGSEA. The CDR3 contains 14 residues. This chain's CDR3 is CSVEDQRGQREAFF. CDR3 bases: TGCAGCGTTGAAGATCAGCGGGGACAGCGTGAAGCTTTCTTT.

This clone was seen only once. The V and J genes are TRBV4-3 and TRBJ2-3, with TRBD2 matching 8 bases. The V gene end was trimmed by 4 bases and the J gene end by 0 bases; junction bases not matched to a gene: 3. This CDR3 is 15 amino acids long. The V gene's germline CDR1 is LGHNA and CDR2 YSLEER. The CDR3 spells CASSPRLASTDTQYF. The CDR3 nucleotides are TGCGCCAGCAGCCCTAGACTAGCGAGCACAGATACGCAGTATTTT.